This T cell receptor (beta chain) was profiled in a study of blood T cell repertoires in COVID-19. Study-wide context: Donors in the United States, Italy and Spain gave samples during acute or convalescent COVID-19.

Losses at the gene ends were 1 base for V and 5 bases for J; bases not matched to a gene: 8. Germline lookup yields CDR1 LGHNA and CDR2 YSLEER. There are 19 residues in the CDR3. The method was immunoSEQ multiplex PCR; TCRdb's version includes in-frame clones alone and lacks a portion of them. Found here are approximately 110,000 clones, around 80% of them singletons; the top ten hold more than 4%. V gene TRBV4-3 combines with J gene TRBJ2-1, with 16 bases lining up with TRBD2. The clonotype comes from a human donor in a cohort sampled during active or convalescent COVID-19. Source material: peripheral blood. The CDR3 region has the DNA TGCGCCAGCAGCCAAGCGGGACTAGCGGGGGGGCGGTTCCACAATGAGCAGTTCTTC. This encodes CASSQAGLAGGRFHNEQFF.